The 13 T cell receptor beta chains below were found in one sample sequenced in a study of blood T cells in healthy people across ages (dated by TCRdb to the mid-2010s). The library was built by means of 5' RACE. TCRdb records Illumina HiSeq 2500 as the sequencer. A second PCR of roughly 7 to 11 cycles was performed with a sample-barcoded 5' primer and a J-beta primer mix. TCRdb reworked the public reads: Q25 trimming with fastp, MiXCR clone assembly, productive beta chains retained. Identical CDR3 proteins give one entry, which carries the most common genes and DNA. This sample gives about 670,000 distinct CDR3 sequences in total; over 40% of them show up just once. The top ten hold roughly 13% of the sample. The sample taken for sequencing was blood. These receptors came from a woman of 80 years or more in good health.

The chain is built from TRBV28 and TRBJ1-4; D is undetermined. Looked up from germline, CDR1 is MDHEN and CDR2 is SYDVKM. This CDR3 comprises 13 residues. With 7 bases removed from V and 7 bases from J, the gap between germline ends came to 13 bases. The CDR3, as DNA: TGTGCCAGCAACTTACAACGGGGTGAAAAACTGTTTTTT. The encoded protein is CASNLQRGEKLFF.

This sequence joins TRBV15 and TRBJ2-1; tentatively, D is TRBD1 (6 bases). This CDR3 contains 13 residues. The V end lost 3 bases, the J end lost 8 bases, and 11 bases lay between the germline ends. CDR1 LNHNV and CDR2 YYDKDF come from the germline V gene (reference sequence). The chain's CDR3 is CATSSGQLDEQFF. CDR3 DNA: TGTGCCACCAGCAGCGGACAGTTGGATGAGCAGTTCTTC.

The chain carries TRBV2 and TRBJ1-1, with 9 bases aligning to TRBD1. Germline V gene sequence: CDR1 SNHLY, CDR2 FYNNEI. CDR3 length equals 18 residues. V shed 6 bases, J shed 0 bases, and the junction held 14 bases outside the gene matches. CDR3 coding DNA: TGTGCCAGCAGGGACGTAGTATTCGGACAGGGGATGAACACTGAAGCTTTCTTT. Its translation: CASRDVVFGQGMNTEAFF. Using reference TRBV2 and TRBJ1-1 for the parts outside the CDR3, the full variable domain is EPEVTQTPSHQVTQMGQEVILRCVPISNHLYFYWYRQILGQKVEFLVSFYNNEISEKSEIFDDQFSVERPDGSNFTLKIRSTKLEDSAMYFCASRDVVFGQGMNTEAFFGQGTRLTVV.

This clonotype was observed many times. CDR3 sequence: CASIKTPNIQYF. For the CDR3, the DNA is TGTGCCAGCATCAAGACACCCAACATTCAGTACTTC. The J gene is TRBJ2-4, the V gene TRBV6-5; no firm D call. CDR1 and CDR2 from the germline V gene are MNHEY and SVGAGI. The V gene lost 7 bases and the J gene lost 7 bases, with 11 bases spanning the gap. The length of the CDR3 is 12 residues.

This clonotype was counted at least ten times. The gene calls are TRBV7-3 and TRBJ2-3; D ambiguous. With 4 bases removed from V and 5 bases from J, the gap between germline ends came to 4 bases. Germline-derived CDR1 and CDR2 are SGHTA and FQGTGA. The CDR3 covers 11 residues. In nucleotides, the CDR3 is TGTGCCAGCAGCTCTGAAGATACGCAGTATTTT. Protein product: CASSSEDTQYF.

This rearrangement joins TRBV6-5 to TRBJ2-5, with D possibly being TRBD2 (5 bases). The CDR3 consists of 14 residues. Germline CDR1 MNHEY, CDR2 SVGAGI. Trimming left V 5 bases short and J 11 bases short, with 21 bases between. CDR3 loop: CASSRPGGSGKQYF. CDR3 in DNA: TGTGCCAGCAGTCGACCCGGCGGGTCGGGCAAGCAGTACTTC.

This clonotype was seen a single time. The chain uses TRBV29-1 and TRBJ1-3; D call uncertain. V lost 4 bases and J 0 bases, leaving 4 bases between the germline ends. This CDR3 spans 12 amino acids. Per the germline V gene, CDR1 is SQVTM and CDR2 is ANQGSEA. The CDR3 is CSVVSSGNTIYF. CDR3 coding DNA: TGCAGCGTTGTGAGCTCTGGAAACACCATATATTTT.

This clonotype was observed many times. This chain uses TRBV10-3 with TRBJ2-5; no clear D gene. Germline V gene data show CDR1 as ENHRY and CDR2 as SYGVKD. V was clipped by 3 bases and J by 6 bases, with 8 bases between them. The length of the CDR3 is 12 residues. The CDR3 DNA follows: TGTGCCATCAGTGACCCCAAAAAGACCCAGTACTTC. Translating gives CAISDPKKTQYF.

This clonotype was seen repeatedly, ten times or more. The V call is TRBV21-1, the J call TRBJ2-1; TRBD1 reflects the table's D call only, with no check against the DNA. TRBV21-1 is a pseudogene. The CDR3 covers 15 residues. CDR3 in DNA: TGTGCCAGCAGCAAAGGGGACAGGGGGGTATGGGAGCAGTTCTTC. Translation: CASSKGDRGVWEQFF.

The rearrangement uses TRBV7-9 and TRBJ2-2; D is uncertain. The germline gives CDR1 SEHNR, CDR2 FQNEAQ (reference sequence). The ends were cut back, 0 bases at V and 4 bases at J, with 9 bases in the middle. The CDR3 loop spans 15 amino acids. CDR3 sequence: CASSLAGLVTGELFF. The CDR3 nucleotides are TGTGCCAGCAGCTTAGCCGGGCTGGTCACCGGGGAGCTGTTTTTT. Full variable domain (rest looked up from reference TRBV7-9 and TRBJ2-2): DTGVSQNPRHKITKRGQNVTFRCDPISEHNRLYWYRQTLGQGPEFLTYFQNEAQLEKSRLLSDRFSAERPKGSFSTLEIQRTEQGDSAMYLCASSLAGLVTGELFFGEGSRLTVL.

This chain uses TRBV29-1 with TRBJ1-4; the D is unclear. The CDR3 consists of 13 residues. Germline V lookup: CDR1 SQVTM, CDR2 ANQGSEA. Trimming removed 1 base from V and 5 bases from J, with 8 bases in between. CDR3 loop: CSVEGGGNEKLFF. In DNA, the CDR3 is TGCAGCGTTGAAGGGGGAGGGAATGAAAAACTGTTTTTT. The whole variable domain, remainder taken from reference TRBV29-1 and TRBJ1-4, is SAVISQKPSRDICQRGTSLTIQCQVDSQVTMMFWYRQQPGQSLTLIATANQGSEATYESGFVIDKFPISRPNLTFSTLTVSNMSPEDSSIYLCSVEGGGNEKLFFGSGTQLSVL.

This clonotype was recorded many times. The rearrangement links TRBV21-1 to TRBJ2-7; the D call of TRBD1 is as the table states it, not checked on the DNA. TRBV21-1 is deemed a pseudogene. This CDR3 has 16 residues. CDR3 sequence reads: CASSCRRDRGDYEQYF. The CDR3 DNA reads TGTGCCAGCAGCTGTCGCAGGGACAGAGGGGACTACGAGCAGTACTTC.

V and J are TRBV25-1 and TRBJ1-6, with TRBD1 as a possible D gene (5 bases). The CDR3 runs 13 residues. Germline-derived CDR1 and CDR2 are MGHDK and SYGVNS. V dropped 3 bases and J dropped 9 bases, with 9 bases sitting between them. The CDR3 DNA is TGTGCCAGCAGTGACAGGGCCCTTTCACCCCTCCACTTT. This translates into CASSDRALSPLHF.